The 3 T cell receptor beta chains below come from one sample, sequenced in a study of T cells in localized non-small cell lung cancer. Only in-frame clones appear in the TCRdb table, and some are missing; sequencing was by immunoSEQ multiplex PCR. The table records 2,200 or so clones, 20% to 25% of them present only once. Sequenced here: lung tumor tissue, sampled before any cancer treatment. These TCRs come from a man aged 35-69 years with stage II lung adenocarcinoma.

The chain uses TRBV25-1 and TRBJ1-6; no reliable D call. The CDR3 length is 18 residues. Trimming stripped 8 bases from V and 1 base from J, with 21 bases between. Germline CDR1 reads MGHDK; CDR2 reads SYGVNS. The CDR3 sequence: CASRRTASGGSYNSPLHF. The CDR3 DNA sequence: TGTGCCAGCCGGAGGACCGCTTCGGGAGGTTCCTATAATTCACCCCTCCACTTT.

Only a few counts were recorded for this clone. V usage is TRBV4-1 and J usage is TRBJ2-7; TRBD1 might be the D (7 bases). Germline-derived CDR1 and CDR2 are MGHRA and YSYEKL. The CDR3 runs 17 residues. Trimming left V 2 bases short and J 0 bases short, with 17 bases between. The chain's CDR3 is CASSQTRAGQSSYEQYF. The CDR3 DNA is TGCGCCAGCAGCCAAACCCGGGCGGGACAGAGCTCCTACGAGCAGTACTTC.

V and J are TRBV9 and TRBJ2-1; 7 nucleotides line up with TRBD2. Germline loops: CDR1 SGDLS, CDR2 YYNGEE. J lost 6 bases, V lost 6 bases, and 15 bases had no gene match. There are 16 residues in the CDR3. CDR3 amino acids: CASTFDRGDPLNEQFF. The CDR3 DNA reads TGTGCCAGCACGTTCGATCGGGGGGACCCCCTCAATGAGCAGTTCTTC.